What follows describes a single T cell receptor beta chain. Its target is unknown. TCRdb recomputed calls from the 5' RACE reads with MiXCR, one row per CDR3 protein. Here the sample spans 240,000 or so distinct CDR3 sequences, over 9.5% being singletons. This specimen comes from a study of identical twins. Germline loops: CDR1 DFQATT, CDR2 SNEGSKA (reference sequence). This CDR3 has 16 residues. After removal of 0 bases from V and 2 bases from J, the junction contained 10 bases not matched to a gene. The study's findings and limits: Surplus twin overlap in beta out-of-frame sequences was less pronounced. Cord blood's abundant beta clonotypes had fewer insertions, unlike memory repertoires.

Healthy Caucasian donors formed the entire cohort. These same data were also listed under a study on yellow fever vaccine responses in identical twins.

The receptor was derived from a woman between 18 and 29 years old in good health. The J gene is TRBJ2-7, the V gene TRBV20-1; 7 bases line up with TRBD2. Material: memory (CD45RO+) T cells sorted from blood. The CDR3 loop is CSARDKDSGWAYEQYF. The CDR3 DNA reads TGCAGTGCTAGAGATAAGGATAGCGGGTGGGCCTACGAGCAGTACTTC.